The 21 T cell receptor beta chains reported below all come from one sample, sequenced in a study of OX40 agonist ivuxolimab in advanced cancers. Sequenced by immunoSEQ multiplex PCR; TCRdb stores in-frame clones only, minus some. This repertoire shows about 79,000 clones, roughly 88% found once; its top ten account for over 3%. This material consisted of CD4+ or CD8+ T cells sorted from blood, taken in a trial of the OX40 agonist ivuxolimab. The receptors stem from an adult with an advanced solid tumor such as melanoma, head and neck, liver or kidney cancer.

The V gene is TRBV11-3, the J gene TRBJ2-5, with 11 bases identical to TRBD2. J was trimmed by 2 bases and V by 5 bases; bases with no gene match: 7. The CDR3 contains 16 residues. Per the germline V gene, CDR1 is SGHNT and CDR2 is YENEEA. CDR3 sequence (DNA): TGTGCCAGCAGCCCACTAGCGGGAGTTTGGCAAGAGACCCAGTACTTC. This translates into CASSPLAGVWQETQYF.

The chain combines TRBV5-4 with TRBJ2-7, with 7 bases lining up with TRBD2. This CDR3 spans 14 amino acids. Germline-derived CDR1 and CDR2 are SGHNT and YYREEE (reference sequence). After removal of 3 bases from V and 5 bases from J, the junction contained 8 bases not matched to a gene. CDR3 sequence (DNA): TGTGCCAGCAGCTCTCAGCGGGATTCCAACGAGCAGTACTTC. Translated, it gives CASSSQRDSNEQYF.

The rearrangement uses TRBV5-1 and TRBJ2-1; maybe TRBD2 (5 bases). The CDR3 runs to 18 residues. Germline loops: CDR1 SGHRS, CDR2 YFSETQ. The V end was cut by 4 bases, the J end by 2 bases, with 22 bases between. DNA for the CDR3: TGCGCCAGCAGCCCGACCGGGAAGTGGCCAGCAACCTACAATGAGCAGTTCTTC. This gives the protein CASSPTGKWPATYNEQFF.

This clone was counted a single time. The genes are TRBV9 and TRBJ1-1; no clear D gene. The CDR3 runs to 13 residues. CDR1 is SGDLS and CDR2 is YYNGEE in the germline V gene. V was shortened by 0 bases and J by 2 bases, with 5 bases between the two germline ends. The CDR3: CASSVAFNTEAFF. CDR3 bases: TGTGCCAGCAGCGTAGCTTTTAACACTGAAGCTTTCTTT.

This clone was seen repeatedly, ten times or more. The chain joins TRBV30 to TRBJ1-5; D remains ambiguous. The CDR3 runs 12 residues. Between the trimmed V and J ends, which lost 1 base and 7 bases, there was a span of 8 bases. Germline CDR1 is GTSNPN and CDR2 is SVGIG (reference sequence). The CDR3 region is CAWSGGGQPQHF. CDR3 DNA: TGTGCCTGGAGTGGGGGTGGACAGCCCCAGCATTTT.

V usage is TRBV6-5 and J usage is TRBJ2-6; D ambiguous. There are 14 residues in the CDR3. Germline V gene lookup returns CDR1 MNHEY and CDR2 SVGAGI. Deletions cut 8 bases from V and 4 bases from J, with 12 bases between. CDR3 residues: CASQEGVGANVLTF. CDR3 in DNA: TGTGCCAGCCAGGAAGGTGTCGGGGCCAACGTCCTGACTTTC.

The chain recombines TRBV28 with TRBJ2-7, with D perhaps given as TRBD1 or TRBD2 (5 bases each). Germline V lookup: CDR1 MDHEN, CDR2 SYDVKM. Trimming removed 4 bases from V and 0 bases from J, with 10 bases in between. The CDR3 runs to 14 residues. As DNA, the CDR3 is TGTGCCAGCAGTTCGGGACGGTTCTCCTACGAGCAGTACTTC. Translated: CASSSGRFSYEQYF.

This clone was seen a handful of times. The gene calls are TRBV6-5 and TRBJ2-2; 10 nucleotides match TRBD2. CDR1 and CDR2 from the germline V gene are MNHEY and SVGAGI. The junction had 7 bases not matched to a gene; V was cut back by 3 bases and J by 6 bases. The CDR3 is 16 amino acids. The CDR3 coding sequence is TGTGCCAGCAGTTATAGAGCGGGAGGGCCAGCCGGGGAGCTGTTTTTT. Its translation is CASSYRAGGPAGELFF.

The chain has TRBV6-6 and TRBJ2-2; D unclear. The CDR3 runs 12 residues. The V end was cut by 8 bases, the J end by 5 bases, with 9 bases between. The V gene's germline CDR1 is MNHNY and CDR2 SVGAGI (reference sequence). The CDR3 sequence is CASLEVTGELFF. As DNA, the CDR3 is TGTGCCAGCCTTGAAGTGACCGGGGAGCTGTTTTTT.

This clone appeared once. The V and J genes are TRBV5-1 and TRBJ1-4; 11 nucleotides agree with TRBD1. V shed 4 bases, J shed 7 bases, and the junction held 0 bases outside the gene matches. The CDR3 contains 13 residues. Germline CDR1 SGHRS, CDR2 YFSETQ. DNA for the CDR3: TGCGCCAGCAGCGGGACAGGGGGTGAAAAACTGTTTTTT. It codes for CASSGTGGEKLFF.

The chain employs TRBV7-9 and TRBJ1-3; possibly TRBD1 for D (6 bases). The V end was cut by 6 bases, the J end by 0 bases, with 24 bases between. The V gene's germline CDR1 is SEHNR and CDR2 FQNEAQ (reference sequence). The CDR3 totals 19 residues. CDR3 DNA: TGTGCCAGCAGGGAAACCAGGGGATTGACCCACTTCTCTGGAAACACCATATATTTT. This sequence encodes CASRETRGLTHFSGNTIYF.

CDR3 residues: CASKPRGGATNTEAFF. DNA for the CDR3: TGTGCCAGTAAGCCTCGGGGGGGCGCGACGAACACTGAAGCTTTCTTT. The chain has TRBV19 and TRBJ1-1; maybe TRBD1 (6 bases). This CDR3 comprises 16 residues. The V end was cut by 7 bases, the J end by 1 base, with 19 bases between. Germline values: CDR1 LNHDA, CDR2 SQIVND (reference sequence).

The chain recombines TRBV5-8 with TRBJ2-7; D tentatively reads TRBD1 or TRBD2 (5 bases each). With 0 bases removed from V and 3 bases from J, the gap between germline ends came to 13 bases. This CDR3 is built from 15 residues. Per germline, CDR1 SGHTS and CDR2 YDEGEE. The CDR3 reads CASSLDSGTDYEQYF. CDR3 nucleotides: TGTGCCAGCAGCTTGGATTCCGGGACCGACTACGAGCAGTACTTC. Combining the CDR3 with reference TRBV5-8 and TRBJ2-7 gives the whole variable domain EAGVTQSPTHLIKTRGQQATLRCSPISGHTSVYWYQQALGLGLQFLLWYDEGEERNRGNFPPRFSGRQFPNYSSELNVNALELEDSALYLCASSLDSGTDYEQYFGPGTRLTVT.

The CDR3 region is CASSPGSNYEQYF. In DNA form, the CDR3 reads TGTGCCAGCAGCCCTGGGTCGAACTACGAGCAGTACTTC. The rearrangement uses TRBV6-5 and TRBJ2-7; no definite D call. Germline CDR1 MNHEY, CDR2 SVGAGI. The ends were cut back, 6 bases at V and 3 bases at J, with 12 bases in the middle. The CDR3 loop spans 13 amino acids.

CDR3 DNA sequence: TGTGCCAGCAGTGCAAGGGAGCGTTCACCCCTCCACTTT. It specifies CASSARERSPLHF. J is TRBJ1-6 and V is TRBV2; D is undetermined. Trimming stripped 4 bases from V and 9 bases from J, with 10 bases between. CDR3 size: 13 residues. Germline lookup yields CDR1 SNHLY and CDR2 FYNNEI.

This chain joins TRBV9 and TRBJ1-2; D unresolved. Germline V gene data show CDR1 as SGDLS and CDR2 as YYNGEE. The ends were cut back, 4 bases at V and 4 bases at J, with 17 bases in the middle. The CDR3 contains 15 residues. The CDR3 nucleotides are TGTGCCAGCAGCCCCTCTTTTAGTGTCGGCTATGGCTACACCTTC. Its protein is CASSPSFSVGYGYTF.

The rearrangement uses TRBV5-4 and TRBJ2-3, with 8 bases aligning to TRBD2. With 4 bases clipped from V and 3 bases from J, the junction kept 13 bases outside the gene matches. The germline CDR1 and CDR2 sequences are SGHNT and YYREEE (reference sequence). This CDR3 comprises 17 residues. The CDR3: CASSTSTSDSITDTQYF. The CDR3 DNA reads as TGTGCCAGCAGCACCTCGACTAGCGACAGTATAACAGATACGCAGTATTTT.

The chain's CDR3 is CASSQTLYQETQYF. CDR3 DNA sequence: TGTGCCAGCAGCCAAACCTTGTACCAAGAGACCCAGTACTTC. The chain is built from TRBV7-2 and TRBJ2-5; D is uncertain. V lost 5 bases and J lost 0, with 10 bases in between. The CDR3 is made up of 14 amino acids. Looked up from germline, CDR1 is SGHTA and CDR2 is FQGNSA.

V usage is TRBV9 and J usage is TRBJ2-2, with 9 bases aligning to TRBD2. This CDR3 is 15 amino acids long. The V gene's germline CDR1 is SGDLS and CDR2 YYNGEE. V lost 3 bases and J lost 6; bases outside the gene matches: 6. Written as DNA, the CDR3 is TGTGCCAGCAGCGAGGTAGCGGGAGCCCCCGGGGAGCTGTTTTTT. Protein: CASSEVAGAPGELFF.

The V and J genes are TRBV4-3 and TRBJ2-2; TRBD2 matches 8 bases. V shed 4 bases and J 4 bases; nucleotides not matched to a gene: 11. Germline CDR1 LGHNA, CDR2 YSLEER. The CDR3 is 17 residues long. The CDR3 bases are TGCGCCAGCAGCCCCCAAACGGGGGGGCTGGGCACCGGGGAGCTGTTTTTT. This encodes CASSPQTGGLGTGELFF.

The CDR3 DNA follows: TGTGCCAGCAGCTTGAGCGGGACACCCCAGGGAAACACCATATATTTT. Amino acid sequence: CASSLSGTPQGNTIYF. This chain links TRBV5-6 with TRBJ1-3; tentatively, D is TRBD1 (6 bases). Per germline, CDR1 SGHDT and CDR2 YYEEEE. The CDR3 contains 16 residues. Trimming left V 1 base short and J 4 bases short, with 15 bases between.